This is a list of T cell receptor beta chains from one sample in a study of T cells in localized non-small cell lung cancer. Data came from immunoSEQ multiplex PCR; TCRdb stores just in-frame clones and leaves some out. The table shows about 19,000 clones, with about four fifths occurring only once. This specimen was peripheral blood, taken before any cancer treatment. Receptor source: a female donor over 55 with stage I lung adenocarcinoma. CDR3s include the opening cysteine and the closing phenylalanine or tryptophan. A D gene is named only where the DNA matches it firmly. Size values are once, few and many counts, or a class for expanded clones, and some rows have none.

J gene	V gene	clone size	D gene	CDR3 protein	CDR3 DNA
TRBJ2-7	TRBV19	.	.	CASSLFGAGNSYEQYF	TGTGCCAGTAGTCTCTTCGGGGCGGGGAACTCCTACGAGCAGTACTTC
TRBJ2-7	TRBV15	once	.	CATSILAGHEQYF	TGTGCCACCAGCATCCTGGCAGGCCACGAGCAGTACTTC
TRBJ1-3	TRBV6-1	.	.	CASFRGESGNTIYF	TGTGCCAGCTTTAGAGGGGAGTCTGGAAACACCATATATTTT
TRBJ2-1	TRBV5-4	.	TRBD2	CASSYLAGNNEQFF	TGTGCCAGCAGCTATTTAGCGGGGAACAATGAGCAGTTCTTC
TRBJ1-4	TRBV21-1	.	.	CASSKQNLGQGARGEKLFF	TGTGCCAGCAGCAAACAGAACCTGGGGCAGGGGGCAAGAGGTGAAAAACTGTTTTTT
TRBJ2-7	TRBV6-6	.	.	CAGGFEEQYF	TGTGCCGGCGGGTTTGAAGAGCAGTACTTC
TRBJ1-2	TRBV12-5	.	.	CASGLVRGRSQYGYTF	TGTGCTAGTGGTTTGGTGAGGGGCCGGAGCCAATATGGCTACACCTTC
TRBJ2-1	TRBV27	.	.	CASSLMFGNEQFF	TGTGCCAGCAGTTTAATGTTTGGTAATGAGCAGTTCTTC
TRBJ1-3	TRBV11-2	.	.	CASSSGQGTGNTIYF	TGTGCCAGCAGCTCCGGCCAGGGCACCGGAAACACCATATATTTT
TRBJ1-1	TRBV18	.	.	CASSPATWAEAFF	TGTGCCAGCTCACCCGCTACTTGGGCTGAAGCTTTCTTT
TRBJ2-1	TRBV9	.	TRBD2	CASSVDRLAEQFF	TGTGCCAGCAGCGTAGACCGACTAGCTGAGCAGTTCTTC
TRBJ2-2	TRBV19	.	.	CASSLGTGELFF	TGTGCCAGTAGTCTCGGCACCGGGGAGCTGTTTTTT
TRBJ1-6	TRBV5-4	.	TRBD1	CASSRQGSPLHF	TGTGCCAGCAGCCGACAGGGCTCACCCCTCCACTTT
TRBJ2-1	TRBV11-2	.	TRBD2	CASSTRLAGNNEQFF	TGTGCCAGCAGTACACGACTAGCGGGAAACAATGAGCAGTTCTTC
TRBJ1-4	TRBV30	.	TRBD1	CAWRSSRTGGWVSANEKLFF	TGTGCCTGGAGGTCTTCCAGGACAGGGGGCTGGGTCTCTGCTAATGAAAAACTGTTTTTT
TRBJ1-1	TRBV7-3	.	.	CASSWTANTEAFF	TGTGCCAGCAGTTGGACAGCGAACACTGAAGCTTTCTTT
TRBJ2-1	TRBV5-1	.	.	CASSLNTNNEQFF	TGCGCCAGCAGCTTGAATACAAACAATGAGCAGTTCTTC
TRBJ1-1	TRBV19	.	.	CASISPGKMNTEAFF	TGTGCCAGTATCTCCCCAGGAAAGATGAACACTGAAGCTTTCTTT
TRBJ1-1	TRBV11-3	.	.	CASSRKFGTEAFF	TGTGCCAGCAGCCGGAAATTTGGCACTGAAGCTTTCTTT
TRBJ2-1	TRBV9	.	TRBD2	CASSVYFGSGGSYNEQFF	TGTGCCAGCAGCGTTTATTTTGGGTCGGGGGGGTCCTACAATGAGCAGTTCTTC
TRBJ1-4	TRBV5-1	.	.	CASSSDGSNEKLFF	TGCGCCAGCAGCTCCGACGGTAGTAATGAAAAACTGTTTTTT
TRBJ2-3	TRBV5-4	.	.	CASSSDRDHTDTQYF	TGTGCCAGCAGTTCCGACCGGGACCACACAGATACGCAGTATTTT
TRBJ2-5	TRBV30	.	TRBD1	CAWNYRGQETQYF	TGTGCCTGGAATTACAGGGGGCAGGAGACCCAGTACTTC
TRBJ1-1	TRBV6-1	medium-sized	.	CASSREGTEAFF	TGTGCCAGCAGCAGGGAGGGCACTGAAGCTTTCTTT
TRBJ2-7	TRBV19	.	.	CASSDGEQYF	TGTGCCAGCTCAGATGGCGAGCAGTACTTC
TRBJ1-3	TRBV5-1	.	.	CASSLEPKGGNTIYF	TGCGCCAGCAGCTTGGAACCGAAAGGTGGAAACACCATATATTTT